The clone carrying this T cell receptor (beta chain) is medium-sized. The antigen remains unidentified. This record belongs to a study of chemoradiotherapy in HPV16-positive cancers. TCRdb's copy holds only in-frame clones and misses some; the assay was immunoSEQ multiplex PCR. Among 6,000 to 6,500 clones listed, around 70% were seen once. General study results and limits: HPV-specific T cells were functionally defined from only a couple of HPV16-positive patients. Candidate HPV-specific clones and E7-related TCR motifs grew in tumor during treatment.

Over chemoradiotherapy, repertoires were sampled more than once. The germline V gene encodes CDR1 SGHRS and CDR2 YFSETQ. V lost 4 bases to trimming and J lost 1 base, with 5 bases between them. The CDR3 consists of 13 residues. This material consisted of tumor tissue, taken from a patient who underwent chemoradiotherapy. The clonotype was recovered from a human donor with HPV-associated anogenital cancer. This chain links TRBV5-1 with TRBJ2-2; D gene ambiguous. The CDR3 here is CASSIGNTGELFF. In DNA, the CDR3 is TGCGCCAGCAGCATCGGGAACACCGGGGAGCTGTTTTTT.